This T cell receptor beta chain was identified during a study of shared clonotypes between healthy human individuals. For the study at large: Plates per donor: three CD4 naive, three CD4 memory, two CD8 naive, one CD8 memory.

Memory CD4+ cells were the fraction left after CD45RA+ naive selection. The CDR3 runs 12 residues. After removal of 6 bases from V and 4 bases from J, the junction contained 4 bases not matched to a gene. Looked up from germline, CDR1 is SQVTM and CDR2 is ANQGSEA. Using immunoSEQ multiplex PCR, the repertoire was profiled, and TCRdb retains in-frame clones only, with some absent. The sample has about 2.3 million clones, approximately 90% seen once; the top ten hold about 0.36%. Study-wide findings and caveats: Larger estimated richness was generally recorded for naive subsets relative to memory subsets.

Remarks on this clone: What it binds is not known. This sample also contains other DNA sequences that code for the same CDR3.

The chain links TRBV29-1 to TRBJ1-2; 8 positions match TRBD1. The source material was naive CD4+ T cells from PBMCs. Sample subset: CD45RA+ positively selected. The sequence came from a man aged 18 to 29 in good health. Some clones in this sample may be carry-over from other donors' samples. The CDR3 DNA sequence: TGCAGCGTGACCGGGACAGGCTATGGCTACACCTTC. Residues: CSVTGTGYGYTF.